Listed below are T cell receptor beta chains from one sample, sequenced in a study of T cell responses to AZD1222 COVID-19 vaccine. The data were produced by immunoSEQ multiplex PCR, yet TCRdb's version contains in-frame clones alone and is incomplete. Of nearly 200,000 clones listed, over 85% are singletons. The sample here was peripheral blood, taken 28 days after the second AZD1222 dose. Every receptor here comes from an adult who received the AZD1222 COVID-19 vaccine. CDR3s include the opening cysteine and the closing phenylalanine or tryptophan. The D gene is left open where the match is weak. Size is omitted from some rows. Given values are once, few, many or a class for expanded clones.

D	V	J	size	DNA	CDR3
TRBD1	TRBV6-5	TRBJ1-2	once	TGTGCCAGCAGCTCCCCTAGGGGACAGAGCTATGGCTACACCTTC	CASSSPRGQSYGYTF
NA	TRBV18	TRBJ2-3	NA	TGTGCCAGCTCACCCCAGGGGATTTCGGTAGATACGCAGTATTTT	CASSPQGISVDTQYF
NA	TRBV11-2	TRBJ2-3	NA	TGTGCCAGCAGCTTAGGAATAGGTAGCACAGATACGCAGTATTTT	CASSLGIGSTDTQYF
TRBD1	TRBV6-4	TRBJ2-1	NA	TGTGCCAGCAGTATGACCGGGACAGGGTACAATGAGCAGTTCTTC	CASSMTGTGYNEQFF
NA	TRBV7-9	TRBJ1-1	NA	TGTGCCAGCAGCGCGCAACAGGGAGGGACTGAAGCTTTCTTT	CASSAQQGGTEAFF
TRBD1	TRBV6-5	TRBJ2-7	NA	TGTGCCAGCAGTTCCGGGACAGGGCTGGTGTTCGAGCAGTACTTC	CASSSGTGLVFEQYF
NA	TRBV3-1/TRBV3-2	TRBJ2-5	NA	TGTGCCAGCAGCCACCTAGGGCGGGCAAACCAAGAGACCCAGTACTTC	CASSHLGRANQETQYF
NA	TRBV23-1	TRBJ1-4	NA	TGCGCCAGCAGTCAATCCATTCACAGGTCTTGTGAAAAACTGTTTTTT	CASSQSIHRSCEKLFF
TRBD2	TRBV5-1	TRBJ2-3	NA	TGCGCCAGCAGCTCCGCGACTAGCGGGGGGGCCGCAGATACGCAGTATTTT	CASSSATSGGAADTQYF
NA	TRBV6-2/TRBV6-3	TRBJ2-2	NA	TGTGCCAGCAGTTACGGAGTCGGGGAGCTGTTTTTT	CASSYGVGELFF
NA	TRBV5-6	TRBJ1-1	NA	TGTGCCAGCAGTCGAGAGGCTGAAGCTTTCTTT	CASSREAEAFF
NA	TRBV10-3	TRBJ1-3	NA	TGTGCCATCAGTGAAGGACCAATCTCTGGAAACACCATATATTTT	CAISEGPISGNTIYF
NA	TRBV7-9	TRBJ1-5	NA	TGTGCCAGCAGCTCCGGAAGGGCCCAAAGCAATCAGCCCCAGCATTTT	CASSSGRAQSNQPQHF
NA	TRBV28	TRBJ2-1	NA	TGTGCCAGCAGTACACCGGGGGCCCCCTACAATGAGCAGTTCTTC	CASSTPGAPYNEQFF
TRBD1	TRBV6-2/TRBV6-3	TRBJ2-1	NA	TGTGCCAGCAGTTCTATGCGGACAGGGTGGAGCAATGAGCAGTTCTTC	CASSSMRTGWSNEQFF
NA	TRBV9	TRBJ1-1	NA	TGTGCCAGCAGCGTAGAGGTAGTCCCGGGGGCTGAAGCTTTCTTT	CASSVEVVPGAEAFF
NA	TRBV2	TRBJ1-5	NA	TGTGCCAGCACCTTGATGGAGGGGAATCAGCCCCAGCATTTT	CASTLMEGNQPQHF
NA	TRBV7-3	TRBJ2-1	NA	TGTGCCAGCAGCCGCGATCGGCAGGAGCAGTTCTTC	CASSRDRQEQFF
NA	TRBV20-1	TRBJ1-4	NA	TGCAGTGCTAGTTCCGGGACCAATGAAAAACTGTTTTTT	CSASSGTNEKLFF
NA	TRBV27	TRBJ2-1	NA	TGTGCCAGCAGGGAGACAACCTACAATGAGCAGTTCTTC	CASRETTYNEQFF
NA	TRBV14	TRBJ1-1	NA	TGTGCCAGCAGCCAAACAGGAGGCACTGAAGCTTTCTTT	CASSQTGGTEAFF
NA	TRBV6-5	TRBJ1-3	NA	TGTGCCAGCGTAACTGGAAACACCATATATTTT	CASVTGNTIYF
TRBD2	TRBV7-9	TRBJ2-1	NA	TGTGCCAGCTGTGCGGGGGAATACAATGAGCAGTTCTTC	CASCAGEYNEQFF